The rows below give T cell receptor beta chains drawn from one sample of a study of shared clonotypes between healthy human individuals. The protocol was immunoSEQ multiplex PCR, while the TCRdb copy is restricted to in-frame clones and leaves out a portion. This sample has about half a million clones, with 79% found just once. Material for sequencing was PBMCs. The receptors here all came from a woman in her thirties or forties in good health. Some clones in this sample may be carry-over from other donors' samples. Both conserved end residues are part of each CDR3. Fields, in order: V gene, CDR3 protein.

V: TRBV11-2; CDR3: CASSSYPRGATYEQYF
V: TRBV27; CDR3: CTSSSRGGETQYF
V: TRBV27; CDR3: CASSLGSLAGGLQETQYF
V: TRBV14; CDR3: CASSDLAVLDEQFF
V: TRBV6-1; CDR3: CASSSRGDTEAFF
V: TRBV6-5; CDR3: CASSYSMKNYGYTF
V: TRBV2; CDR3: CASTEGSRGDSYEQYF
V: TRBV5-8; CDR3: CASTRYRDRGDEKLFF
V: TRBV11-2; CDR3: CASSLSRHSYEQYF
V: TRBV27; CDR3: CASSFNGGDTGELFF
V: TRBV19; CDR3: CASSHHTLGLAGIVEQYF
V: TRBV5-4; CDR3: CASSLGGGDSSYEQYF
V: TRBV6-6; CDR3: CASSYRRNEKLFF
V: TRBV7-9; CDR3: CASSPPVPEAFF
V: TRBV9; CDR3: CASSVSGLAGVAKNIQYF
V: TRBV10-3; CDR3: CAISDGLNTGELFF
V: TRBV27; CDR3: CASSLPGLSYEQYF
V: TRBV5-1; CDR3: CASSLLSGQLNTEAFF
V: TRBV6-1; CDR3: CASSDSGTGSYEQYF
V: TRBV6-1; CDR3: CASSDSGTSSPYEQYF
V: TRBV14; CDR3: CASSQFQGGYEQYF
V: TRBV5-5; CDR3: CASSWDVSNQPQHF
V: TRBV15; CDR3: CATSRGQGSGGYTF
V: TRBV6-5; CDR3: CASRRGLEQLQHF
V: TRBV11-2; CDR3: CASSLVRGSGATDTQYF
V: TRBV14; CDR3: CASSLRTSGRRGGIQYF
V: TRBV27; CDR3: CASKFDSPNQPQHF
V: TRBV4-2; CDR3: CASRTSGTPYNEQFF
V: TRBV18; CDR3: CASSPPTGEETQYF
V: TRBV18; CDR3: CASSPGAVIGTQYF
V: TRBV5-1; CDR3: CASSLGPGSRGGNEQFF
V: TRBV4-1; CDR3: CASSQERDSVEQFF
V: TRBV28; CDR3: CASRAGLANEKLFF
V: TRBV5-6; CDR3: CASSFSSWGEEAFF
V: TRBV6-1; CDR3: CASSEVGRNSYEQYF
V: TRBV4-1; CDR3: CASSQDGLAGVRETQYF
V: TRBV7-6; CDR3: CASSLGGQANEQFF
V: TRBV6-6; CDR3: CASSYGTTRNEQFF
V: TRBV6-5; CDR3: CASSSPPLGYTF
V: TRBV20-1; CDR3: CSATPDYGYTF
V: TRBV7-9; CDR3: CASSLRGANTGELFF
V: TRBV6-6; CDR3: CASSSQGTLSYEQYF
V: TRBV28; CDR3: CASRLGTPYTEAFF
V: TRBV7-9; CDR3: CASSLARGGTSDQPQHF
V: TRBV25-1; CDR3: CASSFREAYNEQFF
V: TRBV29-1; CDR3: CSDSGTSCHEQYF
V: TRBV11-2; CDR3: CASRLNEGTAETLREQYF
V: TRBV4-2; CDR3: CASSQDFGSGRLEQFF